This T cell receptor (beta chain) was sequenced in a study of CD8 T cells in ankylosing spondylitis. The study's findings and limits: Blood of patients with ankylosing spondylitis appeared to be characterized by a TCR beta motif of eight highly homologous variants. Clones linked to disease, bearing a CD8+ phenotype, were relatively rare in peripheral blood. Reportedly, matched ankylosing spondylitis synovial fluid was significantly enriched for disease-linked clones. Past studies reported some motif variants in reactive arthritis synovial fluid and blood.

A single record per CDR3 protein comes from TCRdb applying MiXCR to the 5' RACE reads. This table holds under 450,000 distinct CDR3 sequences, approximately 20% found once. Trimming cost V 2 bases and J 5 bases; bases outside gene matches: 8. CDR1 WNHNN and CDR2 SYGVQD come from the germline V gene (reference sequence). This CDR3 has 16 amino acids. This clonotype was counted only a few times. What it recognizes is unknown. The TCR comes from a male donor with ankylosing spondylitis or in good health (not recorded which). The sequencing sample was made of blood, either unsorted or a sorted T cell fraction (not recorded which). The genes are TRBV10-1 and TRBJ2-1, with 8 bases lining up with TRBD2. The DNA of the CDR3 is TGCGCCAGCAGTGAGCTGCGGGGGGTCCCTAACAATGAGCAGTTCTTC. Translation: CASSELRGVPNNEQFF.